The clone carrying this T cell receptor (beta chain) was detected ten times or more. TCRdb ran MiXCR on the 5' RACE reads and lists one entry per CDR3 protein. The sample holds about 220,000 distinct CDR3 sequences; approximately 3.2% are singletons and the top ten take around 3.2%. The source of the sample is a study of T cells after yellow fever vaccination. The sequences come from CD4+ T cells sorted from PBMCs, collected 10 days after the yellow fever booster vaccination. The receptor's source is a man aged 18-30 years who received the YFV17D yellow fever vaccine.

This chain's CDR3 is CASAGGMAKNIQYF. Written as DNA, the CDR3 is TGCGCCAGCGCTGGGGGGATGGCCAAAAACATTCAGTACTTC. The chain recombines TRBV5-1 with TRBJ2-4; the D gene is possibly TRBD2 (6 bases). The CDR3 consists of 14 residues. V was trimmed by 7 bases and J by 1 base, leaving 12 bases between them. CDR1 and CDR2 (germline): SGHRS, YFSETQ.